Below, 14 T cell receptor beta chains from the same sample are listed, as sequenced in a study of blood T cell repertoires in COVID-19. Sequenced by immunoSEQ multiplex PCR; TCRdb stores in-frame clones only, minus some. The sample carries about 260,000 clones, 88% recorded once. Specimen: peripheral blood. Receptor source: a man aged 55 to 70 who had recovered from COVID-19.

V usage is TRBV7-9 and J usage is TRBJ2-5; D may be TRBD2 (5 bases). V lost 5 bases, J lost 2 bases, and 12 bases lay in between. Germline CDR1 is SEHNR and CDR2 is FQNEAQ (reference sequence). This CDR3 is built from 14 residues. The CDR3 region is CASSPPDWQETQYF. Written as DNA, the CDR3 is TGTGCCAGCAGCCCACCGGACTGGCAAGAGACCCAGTACTTC.

The sample holds one count of this clone. The chain has TRBV19 and TRBJ1-5, with TRBD1 matching over 8 bases. The V gene end was trimmed by 5 bases and the J gene end by 0 bases; junction bases not matched to a gene: 9. CDR1 and CDR2 from the germline V gene are LNHDA and SQIVND (reference sequence). This CDR3 comprises 17 residues. The CDR3 DNA follows: TGTGCCAGTAGTGGACAGGGACCCCCTTATAGCAATCAGCCCCAGCATTTT. Translated: CASSGQGPPYSNQPQHF.

This rearrangement joins TRBV19 to TRBJ1-1; the D is unclear. Trimming took 3 bases from V and 0 from J, leaving 8 bases between them. This CDR3 has 14 residues. Germline V CDR1 and CDR2: LNHDA, SQIVND (reference sequence). The CDR3 loop is CASSIAHMNTEAFF. In DNA form, the CDR3 reads TGTGCCAGTAGTATTGCCCACATGAACACTGAAGCTTTCTTT.

This sequence joins TRBV7-2 and TRBJ1-3; D unresolved. Between the trimmed V and J ends, which lost 2 bases and 0 bases, there was a span of 14 bases. Germline-derived CDR1 and CDR2 are SGHTA and FQGNSA. This CDR3 is 17 amino acids long. The chain's CDR3 is CASSLTVLLGSGNTIYF. The CDR3 region has the DNA TGTGCCAGCAGCTTAACCGTCTTACTAGGCTCTGGAAACACCATATATTTT.

On this clone itself: Other nucleotide sequences from this sample produce the same CDR3. The rearrangement uses TRBV7-3 and TRBJ2-5, with 12 bases identical to TRBD2. The CDR3 totals 16 residues. Germline CDR1 and CDR2: SGHTA and FQGTGA. V trimming: 2 bases; J trimming: 2 bases; junction bases outside the gene matches: 3. The CDR3 loop is CASSLGLAGNQETQYF. The CDR3 nucleotides are TGTGCCAGCAGCTTAGGACTAGCGGGGAATCAAGAGACCCAGTACTTC.

V gene TRBV5-8 combines with J gene TRBJ1-5; 7 bases fit TRBD1. The germline CDR1 and CDR2 sequences are SGHTS and YDEGEE. Trimming removed 5 bases from V and 4 bases from J; junction bases left unmatched: 6. CDR3 length: 14 residues. The DNA of the CDR3 is TGTGCCAGCAGTACGACAGGGATGAATCAGCCCCAGCATTTT. Its protein product is CASSTTGMNQPQHF.

The CDR3 coding sequence is TGTGCCAGTAGTCATCCGGGACTAGCGGGGCACGAGCAGTACTTC. Translation: CASSHPGLAGHEQYF. The chain uses TRBV19 and TRBJ2-7; 13 bases are a match to TRBD2. The CDR3 is made up of 15 amino acids. Germline trimming cut 5 bases from V and 5 bases from J; bases unmatched to any gene: 6. Germline lookup yields CDR1 LNHDA and CDR2 SQIVND (reference sequence).

This clone was seen a single time. V and J are TRBV7-6 and TRBJ1-1, with D unresolved. The CDR3 consists of 15 residues. Between the trimmed V and J ends, which lost 5 bases and 5 bases, there was a span of 18 bases. Germline V CDR1 and CDR2: SGHVS, FNYEAQ. CDR3 nucleotide sequence: TGTGCCAGCAGCCCCGCTATCCGGGGATGGACTGAAGCTTTCTTT. This sequence encodes CASSPAIRGWTEAFF.

The V and J genes are TRBV7-9 and TRBJ1-1, with a tentative D call TRBD1 (6 bases). Germline V gene sequence: CDR1 SEHNR, CDR2 FQNEAQ (reference sequence). Trimming pared 5 bases from V and 0 bases from J, leaving 16 bases between. This CDR3 is 16 amino acids long. CDR3 in DNA: TGTGCCAGCAGCGCAGGGGAAGGACTTATGAACACTGAAGCTTTCTTT. Amino acids: CASSAGEGLMNTEAFF.

This clone is a singleton in its sample. The chain recombines TRBV6-4 with TRBJ1-2, with 9 bases matching TRBD1. Germline V gives CDR1 MRHNA, CDR2 SNTAGT. J gave up 1 base and V 7 bases, and 7 bases lay outside the gene matches. The CDR3 spans 15 residues. The CDR3 region is CASKFDRGNNYGYTF. The CDR3 DNA follows: TGTGCCAGCAAATTCGACAGGGGGAATAACTATGGCTACACCTTC.

The chain has TRBV5-1 and TRBJ2-7; 7 bases map to TRBD1. Germline V gives CDR1 SGHRS, CDR2 YFSETQ. The V segment lost 4 bases and the J segment 2 bases; nucleotides outside the gene matches: 6. The CDR3 spans 14 residues. The CDR3 DNA sequence: TGCGCCAGCAGCCTCCCGGGACAGCCCTACGAGCAGTACTTC. Translating gives CASSLPGQPYEQYF.

The chain employs TRBV6-5 and TRBJ1-1; D perhaps matches TRBD1 (6 bases). This CDR3 is 16 amino acids long. Germline V gene data show CDR1 as MNHEY and CDR2 as SVGAGI. V lost 2 bases and J 0 bases, leaving 13 bases between the germline ends. CDR3 coding DNA: TGTGCCAGCAGTTACAGCGCAGGGGTCCTGAACACTGAAGCTTTCTTT. Translating gives CASSYSAGVLNTEAFF.

This chain joins TRBV5-1 and TRBJ2-7; 8 bases match TRBD1. The CDR3 length is 15 residues. Per germline, CDR1 SGHRS and CDR2 YFSETQ. V trimming: 1 base; J trimming: 5 bases; junction bases outside the gene matches: 8. CDR3 loop: CASSLWGQGANEQYF. CDR3 in DNA: TGCGCCAGCAGCTTGTGGGGCCAGGGGGCCAACGAGCAGTACTTC.

The chain has TRBV15 and TRBJ2-5; 13 nucleotides match TRBD2. CDR3 length: 17 residues. The ends lost 3 bases at V and 2 bases at J; junction bases unmatched: 6. Germline-derived CDR1 and CDR2 are LNHNV and YYDKDF (reference sequence). CDR3: CATSRRGLAGAQETQYF. The CDR3 DNA follows: TGTGCCACCAGCAGGCGCGGACTAGCGGGGGCTCAAGAGACCCAGTACTTC.